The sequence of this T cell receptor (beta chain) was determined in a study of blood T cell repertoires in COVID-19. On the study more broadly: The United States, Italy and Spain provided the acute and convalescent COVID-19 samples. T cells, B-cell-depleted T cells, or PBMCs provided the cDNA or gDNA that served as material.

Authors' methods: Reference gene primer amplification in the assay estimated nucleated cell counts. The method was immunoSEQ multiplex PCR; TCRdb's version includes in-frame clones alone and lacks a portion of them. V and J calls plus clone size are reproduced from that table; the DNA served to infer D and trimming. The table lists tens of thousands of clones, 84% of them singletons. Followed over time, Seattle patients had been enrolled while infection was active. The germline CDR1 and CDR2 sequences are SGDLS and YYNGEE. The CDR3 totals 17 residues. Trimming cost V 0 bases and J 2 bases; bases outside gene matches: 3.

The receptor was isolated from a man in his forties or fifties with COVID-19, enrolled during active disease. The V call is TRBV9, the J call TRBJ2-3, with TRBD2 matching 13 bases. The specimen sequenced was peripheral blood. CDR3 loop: CASSVGLAGGFTDTQYF. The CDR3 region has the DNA TGTGCCAGCAGCGTAGGACTAGCGGGGGGTTTCACAGATACGCAGTATTTT.